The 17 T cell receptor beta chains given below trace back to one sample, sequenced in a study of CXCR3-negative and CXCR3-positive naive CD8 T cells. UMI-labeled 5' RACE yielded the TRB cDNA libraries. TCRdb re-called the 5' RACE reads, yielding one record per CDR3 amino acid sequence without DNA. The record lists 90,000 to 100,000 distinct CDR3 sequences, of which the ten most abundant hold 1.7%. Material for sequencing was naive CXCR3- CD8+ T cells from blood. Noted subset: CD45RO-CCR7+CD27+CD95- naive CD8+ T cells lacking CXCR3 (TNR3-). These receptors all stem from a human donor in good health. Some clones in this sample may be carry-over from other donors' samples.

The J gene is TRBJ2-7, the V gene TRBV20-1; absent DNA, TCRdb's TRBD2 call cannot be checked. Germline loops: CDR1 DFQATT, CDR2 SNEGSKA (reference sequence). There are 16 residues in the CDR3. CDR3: CSARDTTGGPAYEQYF.

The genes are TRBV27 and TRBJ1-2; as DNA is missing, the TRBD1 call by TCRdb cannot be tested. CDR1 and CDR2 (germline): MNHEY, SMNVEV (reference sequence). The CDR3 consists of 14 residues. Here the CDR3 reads CASSITDRGYGYTF.

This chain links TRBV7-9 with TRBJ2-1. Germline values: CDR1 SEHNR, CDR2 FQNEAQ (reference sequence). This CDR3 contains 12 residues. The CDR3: CASSLALAEQFF.

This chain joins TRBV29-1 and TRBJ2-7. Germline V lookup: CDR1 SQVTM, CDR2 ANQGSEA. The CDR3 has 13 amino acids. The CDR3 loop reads CSVVTRPSYEQYF.

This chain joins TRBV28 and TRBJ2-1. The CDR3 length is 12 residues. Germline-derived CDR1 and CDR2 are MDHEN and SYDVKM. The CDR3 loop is CASSFGSNEQFF.

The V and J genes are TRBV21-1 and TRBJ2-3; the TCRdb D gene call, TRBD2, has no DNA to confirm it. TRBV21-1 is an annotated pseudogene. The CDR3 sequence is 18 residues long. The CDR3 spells CASSKGWEAYLCTDTQYF.

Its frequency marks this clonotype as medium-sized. The CDR3 region is CAIQDRLQETQYF. J is TRBJ2-5 and V is TRBV21-1; the D gene TCRdb calls, TRBD1, cannot be checked with no DNA. TRBV21-1 is noted as a pseudogene. This CDR3 comprises 13 residues.

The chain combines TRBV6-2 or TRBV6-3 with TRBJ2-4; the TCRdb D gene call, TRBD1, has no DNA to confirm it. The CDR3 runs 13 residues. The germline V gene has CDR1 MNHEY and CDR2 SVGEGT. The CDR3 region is CASGGGAKNIQYF.

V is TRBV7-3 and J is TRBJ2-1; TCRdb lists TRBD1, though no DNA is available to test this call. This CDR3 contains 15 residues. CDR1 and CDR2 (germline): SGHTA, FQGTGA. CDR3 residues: CASSLGTGLWNEQFF.

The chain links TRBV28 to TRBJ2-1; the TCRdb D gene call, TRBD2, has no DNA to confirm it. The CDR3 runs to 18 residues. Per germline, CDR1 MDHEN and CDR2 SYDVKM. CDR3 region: CASSLYGARLAGANEQFF.

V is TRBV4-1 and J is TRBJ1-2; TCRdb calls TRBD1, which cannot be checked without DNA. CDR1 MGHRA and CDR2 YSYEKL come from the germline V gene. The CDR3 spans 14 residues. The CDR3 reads CASSQPQGADGYTF.

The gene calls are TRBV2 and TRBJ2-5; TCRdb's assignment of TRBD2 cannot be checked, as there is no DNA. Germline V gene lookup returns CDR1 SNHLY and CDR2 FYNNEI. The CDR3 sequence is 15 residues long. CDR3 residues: CASSEPGLGAETQYF.

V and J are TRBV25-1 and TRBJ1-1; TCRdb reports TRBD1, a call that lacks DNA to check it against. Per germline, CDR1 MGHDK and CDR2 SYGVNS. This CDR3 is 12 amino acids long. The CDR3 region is CASREGGTEAFF. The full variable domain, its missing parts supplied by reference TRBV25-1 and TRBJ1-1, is EADIYQTPRYLVIGTGKKITLECSQTMGHDKMYWYQQDPGMELHLIHYSYGVNSTEKGDLSSESTVSRIRTEHFPLTLESARPSHTSQYLCASREGGTEAFFGQGTRLTVV.

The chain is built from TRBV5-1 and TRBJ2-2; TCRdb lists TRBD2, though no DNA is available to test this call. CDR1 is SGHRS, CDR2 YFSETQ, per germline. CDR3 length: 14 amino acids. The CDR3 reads CASSDYLDTGELFF.

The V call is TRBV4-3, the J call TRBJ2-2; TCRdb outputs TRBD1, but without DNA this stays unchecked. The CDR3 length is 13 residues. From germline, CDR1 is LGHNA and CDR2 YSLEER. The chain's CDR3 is CASSRTGSGELFF.

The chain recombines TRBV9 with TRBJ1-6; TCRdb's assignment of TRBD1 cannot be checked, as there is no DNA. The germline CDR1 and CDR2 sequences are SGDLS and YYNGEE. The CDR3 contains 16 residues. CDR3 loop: CASSPEGGRGNSPLHF.

CDR3: CASGVVGSYEQYF. The chain carries TRBV7-2 and TRBJ2-7. Germline loops: CDR1 SGHTA, CDR2 FQGNSA. This CDR3 contains 13 residues.